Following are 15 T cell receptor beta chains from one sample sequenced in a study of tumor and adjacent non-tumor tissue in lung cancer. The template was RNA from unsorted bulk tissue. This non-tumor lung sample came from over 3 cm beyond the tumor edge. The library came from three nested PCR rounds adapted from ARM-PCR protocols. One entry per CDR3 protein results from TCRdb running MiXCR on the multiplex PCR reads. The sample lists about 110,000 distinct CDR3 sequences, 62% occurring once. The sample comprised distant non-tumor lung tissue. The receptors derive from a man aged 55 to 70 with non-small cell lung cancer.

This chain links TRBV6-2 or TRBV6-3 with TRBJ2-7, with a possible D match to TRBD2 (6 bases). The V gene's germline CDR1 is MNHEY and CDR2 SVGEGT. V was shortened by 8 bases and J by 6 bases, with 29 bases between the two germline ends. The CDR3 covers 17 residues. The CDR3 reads CASGQIPSGTSRAEQYF. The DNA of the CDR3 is TGTGCCAGCGGTCAAATCCCTTCCGGGACTTCTCGAGCCGAGCAGTACTTC.

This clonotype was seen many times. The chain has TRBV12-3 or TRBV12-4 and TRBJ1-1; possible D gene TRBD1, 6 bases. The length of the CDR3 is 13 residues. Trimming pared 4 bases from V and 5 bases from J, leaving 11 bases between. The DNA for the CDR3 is TGTGCCAGCAGTTGGGGGACATTAACTGAAGCTTTCTTT. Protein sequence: CASSWGTLTEAFF.

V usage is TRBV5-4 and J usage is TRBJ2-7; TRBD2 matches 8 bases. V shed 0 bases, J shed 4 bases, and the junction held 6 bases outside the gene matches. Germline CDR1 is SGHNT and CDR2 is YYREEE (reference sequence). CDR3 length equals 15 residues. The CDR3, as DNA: TGTGCCAGCAGCTTGGGGACTAGCAGGAGTTACGAGCAGTACTTC. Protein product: CASSLGTSRSYEQYF.

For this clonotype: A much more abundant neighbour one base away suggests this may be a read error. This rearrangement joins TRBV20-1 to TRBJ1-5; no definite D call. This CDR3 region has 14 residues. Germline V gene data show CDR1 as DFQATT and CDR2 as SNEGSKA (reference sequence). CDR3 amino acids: CNARHPFSNQPQHF. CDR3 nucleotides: TGCAATGCTAGACACCCCTTTAGCAATCAGCCCCAGCATTTT.

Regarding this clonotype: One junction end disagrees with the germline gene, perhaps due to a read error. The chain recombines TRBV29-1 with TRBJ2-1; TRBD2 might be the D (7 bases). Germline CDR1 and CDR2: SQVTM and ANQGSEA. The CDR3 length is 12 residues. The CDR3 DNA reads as TGCAGCTTTGATTCGGGGGGCGACTTCCAATTCTTC. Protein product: CSFDSGGDFQFF.

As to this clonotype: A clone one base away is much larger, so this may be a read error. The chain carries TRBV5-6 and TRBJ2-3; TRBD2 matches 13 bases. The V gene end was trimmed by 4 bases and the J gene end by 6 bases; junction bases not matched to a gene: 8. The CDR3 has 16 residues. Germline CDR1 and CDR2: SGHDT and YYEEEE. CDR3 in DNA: TGTGCCAGCAGCCATACTAGCGGGAGGGCGGGTGATACGCAGTATTTT. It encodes CASSHTSGRAGDTQYF.

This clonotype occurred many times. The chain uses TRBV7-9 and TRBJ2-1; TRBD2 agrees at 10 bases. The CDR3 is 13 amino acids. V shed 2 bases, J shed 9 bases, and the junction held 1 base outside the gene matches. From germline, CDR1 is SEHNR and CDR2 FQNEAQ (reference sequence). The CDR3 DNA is TGTGCCAGCAGCTTACAGCGGGAGGGTGAGCAGTTCTTC. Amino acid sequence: CASSLQREGEQFF.

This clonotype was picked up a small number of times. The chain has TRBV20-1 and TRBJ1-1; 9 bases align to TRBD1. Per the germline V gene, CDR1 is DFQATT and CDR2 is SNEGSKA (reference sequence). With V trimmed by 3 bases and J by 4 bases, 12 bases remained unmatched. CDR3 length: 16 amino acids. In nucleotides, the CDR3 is TGCAGTGCTAGGGGACAGGGAAAGAACCTAATCACTGAAGCTTTCTTT. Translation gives CSARGQGKNLITEAFF.

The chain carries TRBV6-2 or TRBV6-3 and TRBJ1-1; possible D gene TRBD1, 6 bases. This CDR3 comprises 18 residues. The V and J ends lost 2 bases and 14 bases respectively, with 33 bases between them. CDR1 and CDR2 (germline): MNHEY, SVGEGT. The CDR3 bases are TGTGCCAGCAGTTACCCCCGGACGGGGGGCAGAGGGAGCATCCGAGCCTTCTTT. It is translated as CASSYPRTGGRGSIRAFF.

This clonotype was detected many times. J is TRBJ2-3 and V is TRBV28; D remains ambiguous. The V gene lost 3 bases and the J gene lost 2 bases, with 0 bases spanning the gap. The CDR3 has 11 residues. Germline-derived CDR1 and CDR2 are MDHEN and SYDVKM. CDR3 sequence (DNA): TGTGCCAGCAGTTTCACAGATACGCAGTATTTT. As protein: CASSFTDTQYF.

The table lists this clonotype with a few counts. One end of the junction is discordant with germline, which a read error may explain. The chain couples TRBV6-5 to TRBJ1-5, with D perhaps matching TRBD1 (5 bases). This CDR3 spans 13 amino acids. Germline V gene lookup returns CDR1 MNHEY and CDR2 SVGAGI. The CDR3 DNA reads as TGTGCCAGCGCGATGGGGGAGAATCAGCCCCATCATTTT. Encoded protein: CASAMGENQPHHF.

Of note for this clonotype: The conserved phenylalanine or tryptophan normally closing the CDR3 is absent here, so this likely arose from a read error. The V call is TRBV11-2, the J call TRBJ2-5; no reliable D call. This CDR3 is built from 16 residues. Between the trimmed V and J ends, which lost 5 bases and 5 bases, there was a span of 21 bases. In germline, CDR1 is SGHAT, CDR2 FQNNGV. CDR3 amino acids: CASSPRTNEVGETQYL. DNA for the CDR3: TGTGCCAGCAGCCCCCGTACTAACGAGGTGGGGGAGACCCAGTACTTA.

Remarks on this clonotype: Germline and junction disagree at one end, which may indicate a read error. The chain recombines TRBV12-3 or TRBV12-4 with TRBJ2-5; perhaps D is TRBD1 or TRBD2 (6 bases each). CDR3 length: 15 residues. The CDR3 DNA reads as TGTGCCAGAAGTTCGCCGAGCAGGGGCCGGGAGACACAGTACTTC. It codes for CARSSPSRGRETQYF.

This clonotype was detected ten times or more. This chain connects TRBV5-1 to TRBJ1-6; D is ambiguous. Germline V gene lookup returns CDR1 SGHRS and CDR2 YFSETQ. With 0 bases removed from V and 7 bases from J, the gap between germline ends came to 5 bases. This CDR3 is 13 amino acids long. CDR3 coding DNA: TGCGCCAGCAGCTTGGACGTCAATTCACCCCTCCACTTT. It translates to CASSLDVNSPLHF.

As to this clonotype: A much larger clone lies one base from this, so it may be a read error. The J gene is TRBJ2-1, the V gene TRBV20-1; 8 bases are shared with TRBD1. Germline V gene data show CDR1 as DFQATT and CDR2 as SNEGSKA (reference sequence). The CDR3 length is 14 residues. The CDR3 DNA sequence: TGCGGTGCTACAAGACAGGGGCCCTACAATGAGCAGTTCTTC. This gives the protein CGATRQGPYNEQFF.